This T cell receptor beta chain was recovered during a study of blood T cell repertoires in COVID-19. Study in general: From the United States, Italy and Spain came samples of acute and convalescent COVID-19.

The CDR3 covers 14 residues. Germline V gene lookup returns CDR1 SGHAT and CDR2 FQDESV (reference sequence). Trimming removed 3 bases at V and 11 bases at J, with 19 bases between. The method was immunoSEQ multiplex PCR; TCRdb's version includes in-frame clones alone and lacks a portion of them. There are fewer than 250,000 clones in the sample; about 90% occur only once, and about 0.79% lies in the top ten. The TCR originated in a man under 40 with COVID-19, enrolled during active disease. This sequence joins TRBV11-1 and TRBJ1-1; unclear D gene. The specimen was peripheral blood. The CDR3 bases are TGTGCCAGCAGCTTCGGAGGTTATGAGATGGGGGCTTTCTTT. This gives the protein CASSFGGYEMGAFF.